This TCR beta chain was obtained from a study of liver allograft versus peripheral blood T cells. Study summary: Recipients' peripheral blood served as the comparator for T cell receptor repertoires in transplanted livers.

CDR3 length: 14 amino acids. CDR1 and CDR2 (germline): DFQATT, SNEGSKA (reference sequence). Relative to its sample, this clonotype is large. Using its own MiXCR run on the reads, TCRdb lists one record per CDR3 protein. Seen here are about 890 distinct CDR3 sequences, under 20% observed once, and the top ten hold around 13%. The chain combines TRBV20-1 with TRBJ1-6; D gene ambiguous. This receptor was taken from a human patient who had a liver transplant. Some T cells may have originated in the graft donor. For the CDR3, the DNA is TGCAGCCCCCAATTAGGACCGAGTAATTCACCCCTCCACTTT. Its translation is CSPQLGPSNSPLHF.